This TCR beta chain was recorded in a study of T cell responses to AZD1222 COVID-19 vaccine. Study-level findings and limits: Following two doses of AZD1222, Spike-specific TCR breadth and depth rose. The donor cohort was predominantly white British with a female majority, and clonal diversity may have been underestimated. Repertoires in all cases were sampled only once the peak T cell response had passed.

Assay used: immunoSEQ multiplex PCR; TCRdb lists only in-frame clones, some missing. The sample records about 110,000 clones, roughly 87% being singletons. Doses given second, at about 4 or about 12 weeks, were pooled. Points on this clone: Its cognate antigen is unknown.

The sequenced sample was peripheral blood, obtained 28 days after the second AZD1222 dose. The receptor was derived from an adult who received the AZD1222 COVID-19 vaccine.

This chain's CDR3 is CASSFTTGAGNSPLHF. DNA of the CDR3: TGTGCCAGCAGCTTCACGACAGGGGCGGGTAATTCACCCCTCCACTTT. The V gene is TRBV7-2, the J gene TRBJ1-6; 8 bases match TRBD1. The V segment lost 3 bases and the J segment 6 bases; nucleotides outside the gene matches: 7. Germline CDR1 and CDR2: SGHTA and FQGNSA. The CDR3 extends over 16 amino acids.